The clone carrying this T cell receptor beta chain has just a few counts. This CDR3 has 14 amino acids. V was pared by 5 bases and J by 1 base, with 11 bases between. Germline V lookup: CDR1 MNHEY, CDR2 SVGAGI. TCRdb keeps only in-frame clones here, not all; method: immunoSEQ multiplex PCR. The sample includes about 250,000 clones, approximately 80% of them seen just once. This record belongs to a study of blood T cell repertoires in COVID-19. About the study: The United States, Italy and Spain supplied acute and convalescent COVID-19 samples. PBMCs, B-cell-depleted T cells, or T cells provided the cDNA or gDNA that made up the material.

Sample: peripheral blood. The chain carries TRBV6-5 and TRBJ1-1, with a tentative D call TRBD1 (5 bases). This receptor was identified in a woman in her forties with active or convalescent COVID-19. CDR3 sequence: CASSNLQGNTEAFF. CDR3 DNA: TGTGCCAGCAGTAACCTTCAGGGGAACACTGAAGCTTTCTTT.